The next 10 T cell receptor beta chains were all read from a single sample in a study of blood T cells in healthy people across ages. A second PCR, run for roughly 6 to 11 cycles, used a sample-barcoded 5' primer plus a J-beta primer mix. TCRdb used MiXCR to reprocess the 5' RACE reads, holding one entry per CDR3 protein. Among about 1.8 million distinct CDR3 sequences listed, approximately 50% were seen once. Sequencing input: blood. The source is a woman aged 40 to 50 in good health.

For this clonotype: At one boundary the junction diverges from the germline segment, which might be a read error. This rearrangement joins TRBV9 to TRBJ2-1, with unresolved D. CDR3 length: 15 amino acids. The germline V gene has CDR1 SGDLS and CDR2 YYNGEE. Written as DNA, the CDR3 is TGTACCAGCAGCGTAGTGCCCCATCGCCTCAATGAGCAGTTCTTC. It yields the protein CTSSVVPHRLNEQFF.

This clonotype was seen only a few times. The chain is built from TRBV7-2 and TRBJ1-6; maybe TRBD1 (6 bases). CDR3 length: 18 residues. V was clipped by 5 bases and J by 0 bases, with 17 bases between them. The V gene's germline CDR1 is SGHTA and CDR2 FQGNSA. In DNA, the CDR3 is TGTGCCAGCAGCCGTTCGGGGGCGACACACTCCTATAATTCACCCCTCCACTTT. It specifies CASSRSGATHSYNSPLHF.

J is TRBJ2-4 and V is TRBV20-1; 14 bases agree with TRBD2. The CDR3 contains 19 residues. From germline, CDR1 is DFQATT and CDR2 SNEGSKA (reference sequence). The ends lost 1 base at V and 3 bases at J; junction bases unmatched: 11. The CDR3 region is CSARVWGTSGSGGKNIQYF. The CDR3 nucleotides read TGCAGTGCTAGAGTCTGGGGGACTAGCGGGAGTGGGGGCAAAAACATTCAGTACTTC.

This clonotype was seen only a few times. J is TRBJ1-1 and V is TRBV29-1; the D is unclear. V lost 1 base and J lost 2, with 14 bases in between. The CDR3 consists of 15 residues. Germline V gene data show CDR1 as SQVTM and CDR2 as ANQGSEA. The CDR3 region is CSVEGLSGVNTEAFF. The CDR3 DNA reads TGCAGCGTTGAAGGGCTCTCTGGGGTCAACACTGAAGCTTTCTTT.

The CDR3 loop is CSARTSGGAGWQETQYF. Written as DNA, the CDR3 is TGCAGTGCCAGGACTAGCGGGGGGGCGGGATGGCAAGAGACCCAGTACTTC. The V call is TRBV20-1, the J call TRBJ2-5, with 15 bases aligning to TRBD2. There are 17 residues in the CDR3. Germline V gives CDR1 DFQATT, CDR2 SNEGSKA (reference sequence). V was clipped by 6 bases and J by 2 bases; unmatched bases: 10.

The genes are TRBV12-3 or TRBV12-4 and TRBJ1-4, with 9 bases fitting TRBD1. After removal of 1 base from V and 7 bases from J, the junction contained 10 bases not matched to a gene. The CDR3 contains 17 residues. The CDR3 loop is CASSLVMGGQGGEKLFF. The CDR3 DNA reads TGTGCCAGCAGTTTAGTGATGGGGGGACAGGGAGGTGAAAAACTGTTTTTT.

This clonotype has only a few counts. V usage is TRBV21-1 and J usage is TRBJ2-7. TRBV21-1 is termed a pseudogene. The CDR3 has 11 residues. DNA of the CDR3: TGTGCCAGCAGCAAAGCTGGCGAGCAGTACTTC. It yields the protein CASSKAGEQYF.

The CDR3 region is CASSLELEQYF. CDR3 coding DNA: TGTGCCAGCAGCTTAGAGTTAGAGCAGTACTTC. The rearrangement joins TRBV7-8 to TRBJ2-4; D not resolved. The V and J ends lost 1 base and 13 bases respectively, with 8 bases between them. CDR1 SGHVS and CDR2 FQNEAQ come from the germline V gene. The CDR3 loop spans 11 amino acids.

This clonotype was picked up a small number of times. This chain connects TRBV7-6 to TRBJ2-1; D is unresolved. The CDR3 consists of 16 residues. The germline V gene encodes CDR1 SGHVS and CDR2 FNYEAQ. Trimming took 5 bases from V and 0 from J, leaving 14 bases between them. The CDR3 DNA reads TGTGCCAGCAGCCCTGCCCTACCGAGCTCCTACAATGAGCAGTTCTTC. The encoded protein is CASSPALPSSYNEQFF.

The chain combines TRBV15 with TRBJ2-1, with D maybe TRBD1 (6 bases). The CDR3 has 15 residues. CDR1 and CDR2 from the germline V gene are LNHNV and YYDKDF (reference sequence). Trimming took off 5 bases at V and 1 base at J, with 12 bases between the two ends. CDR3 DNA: TGTGCCACCAGCCAGGGGACGGCTTCCTACAATGAGCAGTTCTTC. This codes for CATSQGTASYNEQFF.